Each of the 7 T cell receptor beta chains below was sequenced from the same sample in a study of blood T cell repertoires in COVID-19 (dated by TCRdb to 2018 to 2021). Library construction relied on the immunoSEQ multiplex PCR assay. Imported from immuneACCESS, the table was reduced by TCRdb to in-frame sequences with V and J called. These copies leave out some clones; in studies compared against another copy, an unresolved V gene accounts for under half, and the cause of the remainder is not known. This sample gives under 350,000 clones in total; about 89% of them show up just once. 1.5% to 2% of the sample comes from the top ten. Specimen: PBMCs or T cells enriched from blood (not recorded which). All receptors come from a woman aged 40 to 50 who had recovered from COVID-19.

The chain has TRBV9 and TRBJ2-3; D unresolved. Trimming removed 0 bases from V and 0 bases from J, with 8 bases in between. The germline V gene has CDR1 SGDLS and CDR2 YYNGEE. CDR3 length: 15 residues. This chain's CDR3 is CASSVGSASTDTQYF. The CDR3 DNA reads as TGTGCCAGCAGCGTAGGTAGTGCTAGCACAGATACGCAGTATTTT.

The rearrangement uses TRBV12-5 and TRBJ2-1, with a possible D match to TRBD1 (5 bases). CDR1 is LGHNT, CDR2 FRNRAP, per germline. The CDR3 spans 18 residues. V lost 2 bases, J lost 2 bases, and 19 bases lay in between. The CDR3 sequence: CASGLLLSVDTPYNEQFF. Here the CDR3 DNA reads TGTGCTAGTGGTTTGCTCCTCTCAGTGGACACCCCCTACAATGAGCAGTTCTTC. Full variable domain (outside the CDR3, taken from reference TRBV12-5 and TRBJ2-1): DARVTQTPRHKVTEMGQEVTMRCQPILGHNTVFWYRQTMMQGLELLAYFRNRAPLDDSGMPKDRFSAEMPDATLATLKIQPSEPRDSAVYFCASGLLLSVDTPYNEQFFGPGTRLTVL.

The count of this clone is one. CDR3: CASSPETSVTYEQYF. CDR3 nucleotides: TGTGCCAGTTCCCCGGAGACTAGCGTCACCTACGAGCAGTACTTC. The chain recombines TRBV19 with TRBJ2-7; 8 bases align to TRBD2. J lost 2 bases, V lost 8 bases, and 11 bases had no gene match. Per germline, CDR1 LNHDA and CDR2 SQIVND (reference sequence). The CDR3 totals 15 residues.

This clone was seen once. The chain combines TRBV6-2 or TRBV6-3 with TRBJ2-1; 9 bases fit TRBD2. Germline lookup yields CDR1 MNHEY and CDR2 SVGEGT. V lost 5 bases and J lost 5; bases outside the gene matches: 7. This CDR3 is built from 15 residues. In DNA, the CDR3 is TGTGCCAGCAGTCTCAGCGGGAGGACAAACAATGAGCAGTTCTTC. It specifies CASSLSGRTNNEQFF.

V and J are TRBV5-1 and TRBJ2-7, with TRBD1 matching 8 bases. Germline loops: CDR1 SGHRS, CDR2 YFSETQ. The CDR3 has 14 residues. Trimming took 0 bases from V and 5 from J; bases not matched to a gene: 4. The CDR3 DNA reads as TGCGCCAGCAGCTTGGCAGGGGGCTTCGACGAGCAGTACTTC. Amino acids: CASSLAGGFDEQYF.

The chain uses TRBV11-3 and TRBJ1-1, with TRBD1 as a possible D gene (5 bases). Per the germline V gene, CDR1 is SGHNT and CDR2 is YENEEA. V was trimmed by 0 bases and J by 3 bases, leaving 20 bases between them. The CDR3 is 18 amino acids. DNA for the CDR3: TGTGCCAGCAGCTTAGAAGGACATTGGCGGAGTAGGCACACTGAAGCTTTCTTT. Amino acid sequence: CASSLEGHWRSRHTEAFF. Filled out from reference TRBV11-3 and TRBJ1-1, the complete variable domain reads EAGVVQSPRYKIIEKKQPVAFWCNPISGHNTLYWYLQNLGQGPELLIRYENEEAVDDSQLPKDRFSAERLKGVDSTLKIQPAELGDSAVYLCASSLEGHWRSRHTEAFFGQGTRLTVV.

The V gene is TRBV7-8, the J gene TRBJ2-7, with 8 bases matching TRBD1. CDR3 length: 15 amino acids. CDR1 and CDR2 from the germline V gene are SGHVS and FQNEAQ. Unmatched junction bases numbered 9, after V lost 3 bases and J lost 5 bases. The CDR3 nucleotides read TGTGCCAGCAGCTTCTCCAGGGACAGGCGGAACGAGCAGTACTTC. Amino acid sequence: CASSFSRDRRNEQYF.